This TCR beta chain was captured in a study of OX40 agonist ivuxolimab in advanced cancers. Study at large: Patients received the agonistic anti-OX40 (CD134) antibody ivuxolimab. Points from the study as a whole: Relative to CD4+, CD8+ T cells held more expanded clones on average.

On this clone: What it binds is unknown.

V lost 4 bases and J 13 bases, leaving 10 bases between the germline ends. The CDR3 totals 11 residues. From germline, CDR1 is MNHNS and CDR2 SASEGT. Systemic immunosuppression or a history of autoimmune disease excluded patients. Clones were read by immunoSEQ multiplex PCR, and TCRdb kept only the in-frame ones, dropping some. The table lists tens of thousands of clones, under 85% of them singletons. Sequencing used CD4+ or CD8+ T cells sorted from blood, obtained in a trial of the OX40 agonist ivuxolimab. The clonotype comes from an adult with an advanced solid tumor such as melanoma, head and neck, liver or kidney cancer. The rearrangement uses TRBV6-1 and TRBJ1-4; D is unresolved. The CDR3 DNA sequence: TGTGCCAGCAGTGTACCCCCGGGACTGTTTTTT. As protein: CASSVPPGLFF.